The present entry profiles one T cell receptor beta chain with its context. Authors' analysis steps: Estimates of nucleated cell counts were drawn from the amplification of reference gene primers. Profiling relied on immunoSEQ multiplex PCR, and the TCRdb table lists in-frame clones only, not all of them. The V and J calls and clone size are taken from that table; D and trimming were inferred from the DNA. In the table there are tens of thousands of clones, roughly 88% of which are singletons. Looked up from germline, CDR1 is LGHDT and CDR2 is YNNKEL (reference sequence). V gave up 7 bases and J gave up 0 bases, with 15 bases separating them. The CDR3 sequence is 16 residues long. This entry belongs to a study of blood T cell repertoires in COVID-19. The overall study: COVID-19 samples collected from the United States, Italy and Spain covered acute and convalescent phases. The analysed material was cDNA or gDNA that came from T cells, B-cell-depleted T cells, or PBMCs.

This TCR derives from a human donor in a cohort sampled during active COVID-19. Material: peripheral blood. The chain links TRBV3-1 (or the pseudogene TRBV3-2) to TRBJ2-2, with TRBD1 as a possible D gene (6 bases). The CDR3 sequence: CASTRIQGTNTGELFF. The CDR3 DNA sequence: TGTGCCAGCACCCGGATACAGGGAACGAACACCGGGGAGCTGTTTTTT.